This TCR beta chain is from a study of OX40 agonist ivuxolimab in advanced cancers. As for the study in general: Participants averaged 60 years of age (range roughly 23 to 85) and were approximately 81% male.

Libraries were prepared by immunoSEQ multiplex PCR; TCRdb keeps only in-frame clonotypes and omits some of them. The sample carries 55,000 to 70,000 clones, around four fifths recorded once. Turning to this clone: Antigen: not known.

CDR1 MGHDK and CDR2 SYGVNS come from the germline V gene. Losses at the gene ends were 6 bases for V and 5 bases for J; bases not matched to a gene: 2. The CDR3 consists of 13 residues. General study results and limits: Individuals who were partial responders at 0.1-3.0 mg/kg had clonal expansion that ranked among the lowest.

This sequence joins TRBV25-1 and TRBJ2-1; 9 nucleotides match TRBD1. The sequence derives from an adult with an advanced solid tumor such as melanoma, head and neck, liver or kidney cancer. The sequenced sample was CD4+ or CD8+ T cells sorted from blood, obtained in a trial of the OX40 agonist ivuxolimab. The CDR3 region is CASSNRGHNEQFF. CDR3 DNA sequence: TGTGCCAGCAGCAACAGGGGGCACAATGAGCAGTTCTTC.